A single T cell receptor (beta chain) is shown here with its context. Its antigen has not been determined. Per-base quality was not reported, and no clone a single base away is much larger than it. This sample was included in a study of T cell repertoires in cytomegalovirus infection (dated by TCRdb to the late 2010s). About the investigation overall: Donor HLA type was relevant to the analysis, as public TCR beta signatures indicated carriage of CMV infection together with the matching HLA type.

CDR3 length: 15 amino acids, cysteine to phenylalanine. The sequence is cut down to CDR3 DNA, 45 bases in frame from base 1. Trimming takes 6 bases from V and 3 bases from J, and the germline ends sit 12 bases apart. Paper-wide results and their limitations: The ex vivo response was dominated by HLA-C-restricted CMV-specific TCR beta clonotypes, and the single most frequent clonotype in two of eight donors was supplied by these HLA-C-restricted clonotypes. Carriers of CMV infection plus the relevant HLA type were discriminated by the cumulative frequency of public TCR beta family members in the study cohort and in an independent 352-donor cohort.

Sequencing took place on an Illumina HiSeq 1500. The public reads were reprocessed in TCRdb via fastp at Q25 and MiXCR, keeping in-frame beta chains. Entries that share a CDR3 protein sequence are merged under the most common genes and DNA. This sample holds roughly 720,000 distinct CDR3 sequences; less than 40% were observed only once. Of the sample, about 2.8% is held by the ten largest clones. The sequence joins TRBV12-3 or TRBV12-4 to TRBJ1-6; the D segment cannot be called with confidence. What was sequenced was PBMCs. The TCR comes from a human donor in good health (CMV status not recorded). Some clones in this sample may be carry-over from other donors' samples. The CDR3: CASRQSGSYNSPLHF. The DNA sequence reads TGTGCCAGCAGGCAGTCCGGGAGCTATAATTCACCCCTCCACTTT.